This T cell receptor (beta chain) was observed in a study of beta chain features in type 1 diabetes. Expressed TCRB transcripts were sequenced, since all the RNA that had been isolated was reverse transcribed. Assay used: immunoSEQ multiplex PCR; TCRdb lists only in-frame clones, some missing. Of under 250,000 clones in the sample, 13% to 15% were seen once. Germline V lookup: CDR1 MNHEY, CDR2 SMNVEV (reference sequence). This CDR3 is built from 17 residues. Trimming removed 6 bases from V and 0 bases from J; junction bases left unmatched: 8. Sample: naive CD4+ T cells from blood. This chain uses TRBV27 with TRBJ2-6; the match to TRBD1 covers 7 bases. The receptor's source is a woman between 35 and 50 years old in good health. The CDR3 DNA reads as TGTGCCAGCAGCTACAGGACAGGACCCTCTGGGGCCAACGTCCTGACTTTC. It specifies CASSYRTGPSGANVLTF. Based on the CDR3 plus reference TRBV27 and TRBJ2-6, the full variable domain is EAQVTQNPRYLITVTGKKLTVTCSQNMNHEYMSWYRQDPGLGLRQIYYSMNVEVTDKGDVPEGYKVSRKEKRNFPLILESPSPNQTSLYFCASSYRTGPSGANVLTFGAGSRLTVL.